This T cell receptor (beta chain) was retrieved from a study of T cell changes during pregnancy in multiple sclerosis. The CDR3 totals 15 residues. V lost 4 bases, J lost 6 bases, and 17 bases lay in between. Per germline, CDR1 SGHRS and CDR2 YFSETQ. The protocol was immunoSEQ multiplex PCR, while the TCRdb copy is restricted to in-frame clones and leaves out a portion. The sample yields 93,000 or so clones, 80% to 95% seen once. The material was peripheral blood, obtained before pregnancy. The clonotype was recovered from a female donor with multiple sclerosis, enrolled in a pregnancy study. This chain links TRBV5-1 with TRBJ2-1; a possible D gene is TRBD1 (6 bases). The CDR3 DNA reads as TGCGCCAGCAGCCCACCCTTGGACAGCTCCAATGAGCAGTTCTTC. Translating it yields CASSPPLDSSNEQFF.